The entry that follows covers one T cell receptor (beta chain) sequence. Other DNA sequences in this sample translate to the same CDR3. The V segment lost 2 bases and the J segment 8 bases; nucleotides outside the gene matches: 7. The CDR3 is made up of 15 amino acids. Germline values: CDR1 MDHEN, CDR2 SYDVKM. The table came from immunoSEQ multiplex PCR; TCRdb's copy has only in-frame clones and leaves some out. The table includes tens of thousands of clones, around nine tenths detected once. This record comes from a study of OX40 agonist ivuxolimab in advanced cancers. Turning to the study itself: Patients in dose escalation had liver, melanoma, kidney or head and neck cancers. The group had a mean age of around 64 years, ranged from roughly 20 to 79, and was 80% to 85% male.

The input for sequencing was CD4+ or CD8+ T cells sorted from blood, taken in a trial of the OX40 agonist ivuxolimab. The chain carries TRBV28 and TRBJ2-4, with 9 bases matching TRBD1. The receptor was derived from an adult with an advanced solid tumor such as melanoma, head and neck, liver or kidney cancer. In DNA, the CDR3 is TGTGCCAGCAGTTTAAGGGTGGACAGGGGTTACATTCAGTACTTC. Its translation: CASSLRVDRGYIQYF. Variable domain in full (rest from reference TRBV28 and TRBJ2-4): DVKVTQSSRYLVKRTGEKVFLECVQDMDHENMFWYRQDPGLGLRLIYFSYDVKMKEKGDIPEGYSVSREKKERFSLILESASTNQTSMYLCASSLRVDRGYIQYFGAGTRLSVL.